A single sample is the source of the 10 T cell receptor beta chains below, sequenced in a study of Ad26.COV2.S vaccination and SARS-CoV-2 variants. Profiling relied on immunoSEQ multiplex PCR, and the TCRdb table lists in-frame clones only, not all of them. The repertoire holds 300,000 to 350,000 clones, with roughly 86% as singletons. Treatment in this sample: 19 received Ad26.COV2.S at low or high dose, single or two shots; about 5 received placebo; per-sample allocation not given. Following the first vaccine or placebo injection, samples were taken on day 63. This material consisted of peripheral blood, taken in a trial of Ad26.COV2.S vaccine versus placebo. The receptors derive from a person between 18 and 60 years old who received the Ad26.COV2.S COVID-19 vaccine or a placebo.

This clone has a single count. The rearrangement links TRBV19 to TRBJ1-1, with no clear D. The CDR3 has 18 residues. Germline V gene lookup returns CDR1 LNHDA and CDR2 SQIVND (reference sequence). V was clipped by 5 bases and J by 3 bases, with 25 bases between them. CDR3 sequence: CASSPLARGKEGYTEAFF. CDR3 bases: TGTGCCAGTAGTCCCTTAGCTAGAGGGAAGGAGGGATACACTGAAGCTTTCTTT.

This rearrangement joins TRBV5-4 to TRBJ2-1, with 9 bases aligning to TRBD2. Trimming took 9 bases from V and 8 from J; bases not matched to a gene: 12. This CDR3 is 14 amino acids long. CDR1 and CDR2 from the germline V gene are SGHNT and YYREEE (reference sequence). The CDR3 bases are TGTGCCATAAATAGCGGGGGCCCTCGAGATGAGCAGTTCTTC. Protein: CAINSGGPRDEQFF.

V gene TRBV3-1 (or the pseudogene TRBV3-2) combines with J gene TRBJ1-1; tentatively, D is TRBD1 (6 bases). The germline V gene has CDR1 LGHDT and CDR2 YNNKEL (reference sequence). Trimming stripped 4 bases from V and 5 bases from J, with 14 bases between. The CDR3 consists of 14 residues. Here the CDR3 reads CASSPRVGTTEAFF. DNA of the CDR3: TGTGCCAGCAGCCCCAGGGTTGGGACAACTGAAGCTTTCTTT.

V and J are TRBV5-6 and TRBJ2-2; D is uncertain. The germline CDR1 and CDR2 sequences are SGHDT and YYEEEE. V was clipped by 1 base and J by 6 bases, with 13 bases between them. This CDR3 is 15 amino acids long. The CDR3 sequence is CASSLIRTFAGELFF. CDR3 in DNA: TGTGCCAGCAGCTTGATTAGGACCTTCGCCGGGGAGCTGTTTTTT.

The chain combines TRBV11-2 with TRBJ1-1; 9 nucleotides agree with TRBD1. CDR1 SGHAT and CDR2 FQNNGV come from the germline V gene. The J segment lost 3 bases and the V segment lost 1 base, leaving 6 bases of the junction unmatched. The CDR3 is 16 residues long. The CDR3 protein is CASSLGPWDRDTEAFF. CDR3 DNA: TGTGCCAGCAGCTTAGGTCCCTGGGACAGGGACACTGAAGCTTTCTTT. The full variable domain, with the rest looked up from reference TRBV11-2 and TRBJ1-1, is EAGVAQSPRYKIIEKRQSVAFWCNPISGHATLYWYQQILGQGPKLLIQFQNNGVVDDSQLPKDRFSAERLKGVDSTLKIQPAKLEDSAVYLCASSLGPWDRDTEAFFGQGTRLTVV.

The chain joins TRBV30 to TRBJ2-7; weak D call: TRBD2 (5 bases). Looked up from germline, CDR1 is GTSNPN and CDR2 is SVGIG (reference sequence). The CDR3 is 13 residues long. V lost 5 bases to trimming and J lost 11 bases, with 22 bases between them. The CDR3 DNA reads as TGTGCCTGGCGGCCTGGTTTGGGGTCGCGGGAGTACTTC. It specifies CAWRPGLGSREYF.

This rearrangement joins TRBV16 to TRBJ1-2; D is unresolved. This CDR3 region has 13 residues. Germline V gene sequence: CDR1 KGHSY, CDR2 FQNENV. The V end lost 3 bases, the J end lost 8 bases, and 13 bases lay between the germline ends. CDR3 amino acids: CASSQNPTRGYTF. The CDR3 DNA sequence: TGTGCCAGCAGCCAGAATCCGACTCGGGGCTACACCTTC.

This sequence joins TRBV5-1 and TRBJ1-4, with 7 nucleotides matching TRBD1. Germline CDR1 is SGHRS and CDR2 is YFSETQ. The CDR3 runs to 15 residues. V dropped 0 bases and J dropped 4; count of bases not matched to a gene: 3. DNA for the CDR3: TGCGCCAGCAGCTTGGAGGGACAGAATAATGAAAAACTGTTTTTT. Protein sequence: CASSLEGQNNEKLFF.

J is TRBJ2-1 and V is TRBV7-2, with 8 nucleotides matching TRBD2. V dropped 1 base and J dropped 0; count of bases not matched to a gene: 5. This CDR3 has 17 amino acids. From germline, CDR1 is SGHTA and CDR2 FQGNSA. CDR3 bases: TGTGCCAGCAGCTTAGTTTCGGGGGGGAGCTCCTACAATGAGCAGTTCTTC. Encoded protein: CASSLVSGGSSYNEQFF.

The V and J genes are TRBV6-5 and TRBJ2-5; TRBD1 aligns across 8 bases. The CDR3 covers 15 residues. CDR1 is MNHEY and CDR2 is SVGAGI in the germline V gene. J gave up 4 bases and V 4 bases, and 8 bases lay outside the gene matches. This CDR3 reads CASSFNRDRRETQYF. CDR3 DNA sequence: TGTGCCAGCAGTTTCAACCGGGACAGGAGAGAGACCCAGTACTTC.